This T cell receptor (beta chain) emerged from a study of cytomegalovirus exposure and HLA in healthy donors. The sample holds one count of this clone. In the PCR, 60 Vbeta and 13 Jbeta primers were used. Repertoires were generated with immunoSEQ multiplex PCR, while TCRdb's copy carries only in-frame clones and drops some. Of approximately 170,000 clones listed, about 76% were seen once; the top ten hold about 4.9%. The material sequenced was PBMCs. This clonotype was obtained from a woman between 18 and 29 years old in good health and CMV-seropositive.

The CDR3 sequence is CAWSPGRSGNTIYF. The CDR3 coding sequence is TGTGCCTGGAGTCCAGGGCGCTCTGGAAACACCATATATTTT. The V and J genes are TRBV30 and TRBJ1-3; D is possibly TRBD1 (5 bases). The length of the CDR3 is 14 residues. V was pared by 2 bases and J by 0 bases, with 8 bases between. CDR1 and CDR2 from the germline V gene are GTSNPN and SVGIG (reference sequence).